Each of the 11 T cell receptor beta chains below was sequenced from the same sample in a study of blood T cell repertoires in COVID-19. The protocol was immunoSEQ multiplex PCR, while the TCRdb copy is restricted to in-frame clones and leaves out a portion. The sample lists about 150,000 clones; approximately 80% were seen once. Material for sequencing was PBMCs or T cells enriched from blood (not recorded which). The receptors shown here come from a middle-aged woman who had recovered from COVID-19.

The rearrangement joins TRBV11-3 to TRBJ2-1; 11 nucleotides match TRBD2. J gave up 4 bases and V 4 bases, and 3 bases lay outside the gene matches. Per germline, CDR1 SGHNT and CDR2 YENEEA. This CDR3 region has 15 residues. CDR3 nucleotide sequence: TGTGCCAGCAGCTCCGGGACTAGCGGATACAATGAGCAGTTCTTC. Translation: CASSSGTSGYNEQFF.

The chain joins TRBV6-2 or TRBV6-3 to TRBJ1-3, with D unresolved. Per the germline V gene, CDR1 is MNHEY and CDR2 is SVGEGT. This CDR3 has 14 residues. The V end was cut by 5 bases, the J end by 4 bases, with 12 bases between. The CDR3 sequence: CASSPGSQGNTIYF. The CDR3 DNA sequence: TGTGCCAGCAGTCCCGGGAGCCAAGGAAACACCATATATTTT.

This chain connects TRBV28 to TRBJ2-7; 9 bases line up with TRBD1. Germline assignment: CDR1 MDHEN and CDR2 SYDVKM. The CDR3 runs 15 residues. Losses at the gene ends were 4 bases for V and 3 bases for J; bases not matched to a gene: 7. CDR3 protein: CASSSGGTGFYEQYF. CDR3 in DNA: TGTGCCAGCAGTTCAGGCGGGACAGGGTTCTACGAGCAGTACTTC.

This clone was recorded a few times. The chain combines TRBV27 with TRBJ2-7; 7 nucleotides match TRBD1. Germline V gives CDR1 MNHEY, CDR2 SMNVEV (reference sequence). V lost 3 bases and J lost 2; bases outside the gene matches: 4. The CDR3 has 14 amino acids. The CDR3 DNA follows: TGTGCCAGCAGTTTGAGGGGGCCCACCTACGAGCAGTACTTC. This codes for CASSLRGPTYEQYF.

V usage is TRBV10-3 and J usage is TRBJ2-2, with D perhaps matching TRBD2 (6 bases). CDR1 ENHRY and CDR2 SYGVKD come from the germline V gene. CDR3 length: 15 residues. V lost 10 bases to trimming and J lost 0 bases, with 15 bases between them. The CDR3 region is CASGQEGANTGELFF. CDR3 bases: TGTGCCAGCGGCCAGGAGGGAGCGAACACCGGGGAGCTGTTTTTT.

The chain carries TRBV29-1 and TRBJ1-2; D is perhaps TRBD1 (5 bases). The CDR3 consists of 12 residues. Germline V CDR1 and CDR2: SQVTM, ANQGSEA. Trimming stripped 4 bases from V and 6 bases from J, with 12 bases between. The CDR3 spells CSVVARVDGYTF. As DNA, the CDR3 is TGCAGCGTTGTGGCCAGGGTGGATGGCTACACCTTC. The full variable domain, with the rest looked up from reference TRBV29-1 and TRBJ1-2, is SAVISQKPSRDICQRGTSLTIQCQVDSQVTMMFWYRQQPGQSLTLIATANQGSEATYESGFVIDKFPISRPNLTFSTLTVSNMSPEDSSIYLCSVVARVDGYTFGSGTRLTVV.

The chain uses TRBV5-6 and TRBJ1-5; TRBD1 matches at 7 bases. The CDR3 is 18 amino acids. Germline loops: CDR1 SGHDT, CDR2 YYEEEE. V lost 2 bases to trimming and J lost 2 bases; unmatched junction nucleotides: 13. The CDR3 bases are TGTGCCAGCAGCTTCAGACCTACAGGGGTGGGGGGCAATCAGCCCCAGCATTTT. Residues: CASSFRPTGVGGNQPQHF. Together with reference TRBV5-6 and TRBJ1-5, the CDR3 gives the full variable domain: DAGVTQSPTHLIKTRGQQVTLRCSPKSGHDTVSWYQQALGQGPQFIFQYYEEEERQRGNFPDRFSGHQFPNYSSELNVNALLLGDSALYLCASSFRPTGVGGNQPQHFGDGTRLSIL.

The rearrangement uses TRBV24-1 and TRBJ1-5; D might be TRBD1 (6 bases). The CDR3 sequence is 16 residues long. The V gene lost 2 bases and the J gene lost 3 bases, with 13 bases spanning the gap. Germline assignment: CDR1 KGHDR and CDR2 SFDVKD. CDR3 residues: CATSDCADRHNQPQHF. CDR3 sequence (DNA): TGTGCCACCAGTGATTGTGCGGACAGACACAATCAGCCCCAGCATTTT.

In DNA, the CDR3 is TGCGCCAGCAGCTTGGCCTATAGCGGGGACACAGATACGCAGTATTTT. This codes for CASSLAYSGDTDTQYF. The V gene is TRBV5-1, the J gene TRBJ2-3; 8 bases are shared with TRBD2. The CDR3 covers 16 residues. The junction had 5 bases not matched to a gene; V was cut back by 0 bases and J by 2 bases. Germline V lookup: CDR1 SGHRS, CDR2 YFSETQ.

This clone appeared a single time. V and J are TRBV30 and TRBJ1-1; 7 bases are shared with TRBD1. This CDR3 is built from 12 residues. Trimming took 7 bases from V and 6 from J; bases not matched to a gene: 8. The germline V gene encodes CDR1 GTSNPN and CDR2 SVGIG (reference sequence). CDR3 residues: CAFWVRGAEAFF. DNA of the CDR3: TGTGCCTTCTGGGTCAGGGGGGCTGAAGCTTTCTTT.

The V gene is TRBV2, the J gene TRBJ1-6, with D hard to call. Deletions cut 6 bases from V and 1 base from J, with 10 bases between. The CDR3 has 15 residues. Per the germline V gene, CDR1 is SNHLY and CDR2 is FYNNEI. This chain's CDR3 is CASSGTVSYNSPLHF. The CDR3 region has the DNA TGTGCCAGCAGCGGAACAGTATCCTATAATTCACCCCTCCACTTT.